This paragraph covers one T cell receptor beta chain sequence. Its antigen is not yet known. Within one base of it there is no much larger clone, and no base qualities were kept. Reading the label with the study, this specimen's time point is: baseline before oral tofacitinib. From alopecia areata patients, peripheral blood was collected along with lesional scalp punch biopsies. PBMCs were isolated by density centrifugation and stained for CD3, CD4 and CD8, and CD4+ and CD8+ T cells were sorted on a FACSAria. This specimen comes from a study of CD8+ T cells in alopecia areata (dated by TCRdb to 2016 to 2019). Broadly, across the study: The treated patients, all with moderate-to-severe alopecia areata, were enrolled in an open-label pilot trial of oral tofacitinib given at 5 to 10 mg twice daily. Tofacitinib was given for 6 to 18 months, followed by 6 months of follow-up off drug to assess delayed response and recurrence. High-throughput TCRbeta sequencing was used to examine T cell clonal expansion in alopecia areata in both the C3H/HeJ mouse model and human patients. On the human side, TCRbeta sequencing was run on scalp tissue and on sorted CD4+ and CD8+ peripheral blood T cells from healthy controls and from alopecia areata patients with either patchy or totalis/universalis disease. Biopsies were taken from tofacitinib-treated patients at baseline and at 4 and 24 weeks of treatment, and a later scalp biopsy was taken in several of the tofacitinib-treated patients. Scalp clonality was compared across normal scalp (n=4), patchy alopecia areata scalp (n=8), and alopecia totalis/universalis scalp (n=8). RNA was obtained with the PAXgene miRNA kit for fixed scalp, the miRNeasy kit for PBMCs, and the RNeasy kit for mouse skin. TCRbeta CDR3 regions were amplified by immunoSEQ multiplex PCR using 35 Vbeta forward and 13 Jbeta reverse primers.

The germline V gene (reference sequence) sets CDR1 to MNHEY and CDR2 to SMNVEV. Trimming costs V 6 bases and J 8 bases, and their ends lie 11 bases apart. From the cysteine up to the phenylalanine, the CDR3 has a length of 12 residues. This entry keeps only the CDR3 DNA: 36 bases, framed from base 1. Receptor libraries were prepared by the immunoSEQ multiplex PCR assay. RNA was extracted from all samples and reverse transcribed into cDNA, which served as template for TCR sequencing. SuperScript III was used for first-strand cDNA synthesis, primed with a 2:1 mix of oligo-dT and random hexamers. A synthetic immune receptor repertoire was used to assess amplification bias, and residual bias was removed computationally. The paper's data handling went like this. Raw reads were preprocessed to remove errors, and CDR3 was defined according to IMGT conventions as the region from the conserved cysteine to phenylalanine. Clonality was computed as 1 minus the Shannon entropy, with the entropy normalized by log2 of the number of productive unique TCRs. Whether scalp clones were CD4 or CD8 was inferred by matching scalp TCRbeta sequences against CD4 and CD8 repertoires sorted from blood. TCRdb stores this immuneACCESS table with in-frame sequences only. Part of the clones is absent; in the studies checked, under half of the shortfall reflects unresolved V genes, and no reason is known for the rest. That table is the source of V, J and clone size, and D and trimming were worked out from the DNA. Recorded for this sample are under 250,000 clones; 50% to 60% of them occurred a single time. 0.45% of the sample lies in the top ten.

Study-level results and caveats: Unlike mouse skin, which is dominated by gammadelta T cells, normal human skin has resident alphabeta T cells that are also sequenced, and this complicates analysis of the scalp TCR repertoire. TCR sequences shared between patients were less clear than in mice, possibly partly because of HLA diversity in the patient population. Higher clonality and more expanded CD8+ clones were observed in lesional scalp than in normal scalp, particularly in alopecia totalis/universalis, a finding suggestive of antigenic drive.

Here the sequenced sample was CD4+ T cells sorted from blood, taken at week 0. The rearrangement joined TRBV27 to TRBJ2-1; the D gene is possibly TRBD1, with 6 bases matching. The sequence derives from a human donor with alopecia areata. CDR3 loop: CASSTGIDEQFF. The DNA sequence is TGTGCCAGCAGCACAGGGATTGATGAGCAGTTCTTC.